The present TCR beta chain was sequenced within a study of identical twins. Study-wide results and limits: Beta out-of-frame sequences displayed a weaker excess of sharing between twins.

This clonotype was observed many times. Its target is not known. The V and J ends lost 1 base and 6 bases respectively, with 4 bases between them. The CDR3 spans 12 residues. It was template switching that added a universal primer site, and there were unique molecular identifiers on the cDNA. TCRdb re-derived calls from the 5' RACE reads in MiXCR, one entry per CDR3 protein. The sample records 250,000 or so distinct CDR3 sequences, around 8.8% being singletons. The sample also formed part of further work on yellow fever vaccine responses in identical twins.

Material for sequencing was CD8+ T cells sorted from blood. This chain connects TRBV12-3 or TRBV12-4 to TRBJ1-5, with D uncertain. This receptor was identified in a young woman in good health. This CDR3 reads CASSLGVQPQHF. Written as DNA, the CDR3 is TGTGCCAGCAGTTTAGGTGTTCAGCCCCAGCATTTT.